Given below is one TCR beta chain in context. Its target is unknown. This sample stems from a study of shared clonotypes between healthy human individuals. Deep was the level at which the assay was run. The assay was immunoSEQ multiplex PCR, and TCRdb's table has in-frame clones only and misses some. The data hold 2,500,000 or so clones, with more than 80% observed a single time. Study-level results: Sharing across several donors was seen in 4% to 6.5% of naive CD4 clonotypes. Estimated richness values were generally larger in naive subsets than in memory subsets.

With 6 bases removed from V and 4 bases from J, the gap between germline ends came to 17 bases. This CDR3 comprises 15 residues. Germline CDR1 MNHNS, CDR2 SASEGT. Sequencing was carried out using naive CD4+ T cells sorted from blood. Documented subset: CD45RA+ positively selected. The origin of this receptor is a man in his late teens or twenties in good health. The chain employs TRBV6-1 and TRBJ2-3, with D possibly TRBD1 on 6 matching bases. In DNA form, the CDR3 reads TGTGCCAGCAGACAGACAGGTGGGGCCGCAGATACGCAGTATTTT. As protein: CASRQTGGAADTQYF.